The 6 T cell receptor beta chains reported below all come from one sample, sequenced in a study of CD8 T cells in ankylosing spondylitis. MiXCR, run by TCRdb on the 5' RACE reads, gives a single entry per CDR3 protein. The profile covers approximately 250,000 distinct CDR3 sequences, with less than 9.5% appearing a single time and more than 4.5% taken by the ten largest. The sample was blood, either unsorted or a sorted T cell fraction (not recorded which). The receptors come from a female donor with ankylosing spondylitis or in good health (not recorded which).

The sample holds many counts of this clonotype. The rearrangement joins TRBV5-1 to TRBJ2-1, with TRBD2 matching 9 bases. The CDR3 is made up of 17 amino acids. Looked up from germline, CDR1 is SGHRS and CDR2 is YFSETQ. V was clipped by 2 bases and J by 2 bases; unmatched bases: 8. CDR3 protein: CASSFSAGGRAYNEQFF. In DNA form, the CDR3 reads TGCGCCAGCAGCTTCTCCGCGGGAGGGAGGGCCTACAATGAGCAGTTCTTC.

The V call is TRBV29-1, the J call TRBJ2-5, with 8 bases identical to TRBD1. Germline CDR1 reads SQVTM; CDR2 reads ANQGSEA. V shed 7 bases and J 5 bases; nucleotides not matched to a gene: 9. CDR3 length equals 13 residues. The CDR3 nucleotides are TGCAGCGCCCAAACGACAGGGGAGGAGACCCAGTACTTC. Translation: CSAQTTGEETQYF. Looking up the rest from reference TRBV29-1 and TRBJ2-5 gives the full variable domain: SAVISQKPSRDICQRGTSLTIQCQVDSQVTMMFWYRQQPGQSLTLIATANQGSEATYESGFVIDKFPISRPNLTFSTLTVSNMSPEDSSIYLCSAQTTGEETQYFGPGTRLLVL.

The sample holds many counts of this clonotype. This chain joins TRBV5-1 and TRBJ2-7; TRBD2 aligns across 7 bases. With 4 bases clipped from V and 2 bases from J, the junction kept 3 bases outside the gene matches. The V gene's germline CDR1 is SGHRS and CDR2 YFSETQ. This CDR3 comprises 13 residues. This chain's CDR3 is CASSPGTTYEQYF. CDR3 sequence (DNA): TGCGCCAGCAGCCCCGGGACTACCTACGAGCAGTACTTC.

This chain connects TRBV20-1 to TRBJ2-6; D unclear. CDR3 size: 12 residues. The germline V gene has CDR1 DFQATT and CDR2 SNEGSKA (reference sequence). V lost 6 bases, J lost 4 bases, and 7 bases lay in between. CDR3 in amino acids: CSAGKGANVLTF. The DNA of the CDR3 is TGCAGTGCGGGCAAGGGGGCCAACGTCCTGACTTTC.

This clonotype was observed many times. V usage is TRBV25-1 and J usage is TRBJ2-1, with no clear D. CDR1 is MGHDK and CDR2 is SYGVNS in the germline V gene. V lost 5 bases to trimming and J lost 8 bases, with 19 bases between them. The CDR3 contains 15 residues. DNA for the CDR3: TGTGCCAGCAGTCCGCAGTATGGGTCATGGGATGAGCAGTTCTTC. The encoded protein is CASSPQYGSWDEQFF.

This clonotype was counted ten times or more. The J gene is TRBJ1-1, the V gene TRBV6-2 or TRBV6-3; a possible D gene is TRBD1 (5 bases). Trimming left V 0 bases short and J 4 bases short, with 15 bases between. The CDR3 consists of 16 residues. The V gene's germline CDR1 is MNHEY and CDR2 SVGEGT. CDR3 nucleotides: TGTGCCAGCAGTTACTCGAGACGGATTGGGGGCACTGAAGCTTTCTTT. Encoded protein: CASSYSRRIGGTEAFF.